The sequence of this T cell receptor beta chain was determined in a study of metastatic and nonmetastatic thyroid tumors. Whole-study context: It was across blood and tumor or nodule tissue from malignant and benign thyroid patients that repertoires were compared. General study results and limits: Malignant tumors reportedly showed significantly higher TCR beta diversity than benign nodules in both blood and tumor.

Authors' methods: A classifier of distant metastasis in papillary thyroid cancer was built from CDR3 differences (across clinicopathological groups). Using MiXCR, TCRdb reanalyzed the PCR reads. TCRdb assigned the V and J calls; the authors' analysis was not used. The sample records over 14,000 clones, about 3.5% being singletons. In regard to this clone: Its antigen is as yet unknown.

Until they underwent thyroid surgery, no patient had received any treatment. The germline gives CDR1 MNHNS, CDR2 SASEGT. The CDR3 has 13 amino acids. V lost 5 bases, J lost 2 bases, and 9 bases lay in between. This TCR derives from a female donor with papillary thyroid cancer or a benign thyroid nodule (not recorded which). Some clones in this sample may be carry-over from other donors' samples. The sample consisted of tumor tissue. V is TRBV6-1 and J is TRBJ1-2, with D perhaps matching TRBD1 (5 bases). In DNA form, the CDR3 reads TGTGCCAGCAGTAACCGGGACAACTATGGCTACACCTTC. It specifies CASSNRDNYGYTF.